A selection of T cell receptor beta chains follows, all from one sample in a study of T cell clonotyping in hematopoietic cell transplantation. Profiled with immunoSEQ multiplex PCR; TCRdb holds only in-frame clones, not every one. The sample contains thousands of clones, approximately 76% of which appear only once. Source: peripheral blood mononuclear cells, taken 100 days after allogeneic stem cell transplant. Receptors originate from a male patient in his 50s who had an allogeneic stem cell transplant from an unrelated donor, so the T cells may come from the graft donor. Some clones in this sample may be carry-over from other donors' samples. The conserved cysteine and the conserved F or W are not part of the CDR3 here. Each record gives: V gene, J gene, D gene, CDR3 protein. A D gene is named only where the DNA matches it firmly.

V: TRBV7-2; J: TRBJ2-2; D: -; CDR3: ASGGGYTGELF
V: TRBV5-6; J: TRBJ2-7; D: -; CDR3: ASSRTVSYEQY
V: TRBV7-9; J: TRBJ2-5; D: -; CDR3: ASSSRGSAQETQY
V: TRBV19; J: TRBJ1-5; D: TRBD1; CDR3: ASSIETGGGQPQH
V: TRBV5-6; J: TRBJ2-7; D: -; CDR3: ASSLYRASYEQY
V: TRBV30; J: TRBJ2-3; D: TRBD2; CDR3: AWSPGSGGTDTQY
V: TRBV19; J: TRBJ1-5; D: -; CDR3: ASTQGGRNQPQH
V: TRBV10-3; J: TRBJ1-4; D: -; CDR3: AISGGSLEKLF
V: TRBV5-1; J: TRBJ1-1; D: -; CDR3: ASMGTSATSTQAF
V: TRBV4-1; J: TRBJ2-7; D: TRBD1; CDR3: ASSQDAGQGFYEQY
V: TRBV7-8; J: TRBJ2-5; D: -; CDR3: ASRGGGRETQY
V: TRBV13; J: TRBJ2-6; D: -; CDR3: ASSQGLPKLVGANVLT
V: TRBV13; J: TRBJ2-7; D: TRBD2; CDR3: ASSERGLQYEQY
V: TRBV5-1; J: TRBJ2-7; D: -; CDR3: ASSLAAVSFGDINHEQY
V: TRBV28; J: TRBJ1-1; D: -; CDR3: ASRLGGDRAF
V: TRBV19; J: TRBJ1-5; D: -; CDR3: ASIGRSNQPQH
V: TRBV10-1; J: TRBJ2-3; D: TRBD1; CDR3: ASSGRDRGSDTQY
V: TRBV28; J: TRBJ1-2; D: -; CDR3: ASNLRTRAAYGYT
V: TRBV9; J: TRBJ1-2; D: TRBD1; CDR3: ASSLRGQGPGYT
V: TRBV9; J: TRBJ1-3; D: TRBD1; CDR3: ASSLRSRYRGPGNTIY
V: TRBV29-1; J: TRBJ2-5; D: TRBD1; CDR3: SGTGGERETQY
V: TRBV7-2; J: TRBJ2-7; D: TRBD2; CDR3: ASSLFGTSPYEQY
V: TRBV2; J: TRBJ2-3; D: -; CDR3: ASRLSSADTQY
V: TRBV19; J: TRBJ2-2; D: -; CDR3: ASSIARAGLNTGELF
V: TRBV11-2; J: TRBJ2-7; D: -; CDR3: ASSLNTGASYEQY
V: TRBV28; J: TRBJ2-3; D: -; CDR3: ASSPRLGRSADTQY
V: TRBV7-9; J: TRBJ2-1; D: TRBD2; CDR3: ASSLALGLAHEQF
V: TRBV11-2; J: TRBJ1-2; D: -; CDR3: ASSSSSGFGYT
V: TRBV5-1; J: TRBJ1-1; D: TRBD1; CDR3: ASSAGGTANTEAF
V: TRBV5-1; J: TRBJ1-5; D: -; CDR3: ASRRGREVNQPQH
V: TRBV7-2; J: TRBJ2-6; D: TRBD2; CDR3: ASSLVPSGRLSGANVLT
V: TRBV7-9; J: TRBJ2-1; D: TRBD1; CDR3: ASSLSQGDYNEQF
V: TRBV4-1; J: TRBJ2-7; D: TRBD1; CDR3: ASSERAGGGYEQY
V: TRBV11-2; J: TRBJ2-3; D: TRBD1; CDR3: ASSPGQVDTDTQY
V: TRBV2; J: TRBJ2-5; D: -; CDR3: ASQGYQETQY
V: TRBV27; J: TRBJ2-3; D: TRBD2; CDR3: ASSWTSGSGAQY
V: TRBV6-5; J: TRBJ1-2; D: -; CDR3: ASSYREGGGNYGYT
V: TRBV13; J: TRBJ2-7; D: TRBD1; CDR3: ASSADRDSQSYEQY
V: TRBV7-8; J: TRBJ2-3; D: TRBD1; CDR3: ASSSPRGHSTDTQY
V: TRBV6-6; J: TRBJ2-2; D: TRBD2; CDR3: ASKRGNTGELF